This T cell receptor (beta chain) was sequenced in a study of graft-versus-host responses after intestinal transplantation. Across the study: Recipients were given multivisceral, liver-intestinal, or isolated intestinal transplants.

Notes on this clone: Its target is unknown.

This CDR3 region has 16 residues. Germline V gives CDR1 SGHRS, CDR2 YFSETQ. The ends were cut back, 0 bases at V and 1 base at J, with 8 bases in the middle. TCRdb keeps only in-frame clones here, not all; method: immunoSEQ multiplex PCR. The data contain some 97,000 clones, over 75% of them singletons. Sequenced here: unstimulated CD4+ T cells sorted from spleen or lymph node cells, sampled before transplant. This receptor was taken from a human donor who was the organ donor for an intestinal transplant. J is TRBJ2-6 and V is TRBV5-1, with D perhaps TRBD2 (6 bases). The CDR3 region has the DNA TGCGCCAGCAGCTTGGTGGGGGGTTCTGGGGCCAACGTCCTGACTTTC. This gives the protein CASSLVGGSGANVLTF. Full variable domain (remainder filled in from reference TRBV5-1 and TRBJ2-6): KAGVTQTPRYLIKTRGQQVTLSCSPISGHRSVSWYQQTPGQGLQFLFEYFSETQRNKGNFPGRFSGRQFSNSRSEMNVSTLELGDSALYLCASSLVGGSGANVLTFGAGSRLTVL.